The clone carrying this T cell receptor beta chain was counted ten times or more. Its antigen is not known. RNA transcripts were the template, and TCR beta CDR3 regions were amplified from them. The workflow started with a first-round RT-PCR run with HTBI primers and then moved on to a second-round multiplex PCR. TCRdb re-derived calls from the multiplex PCR reads in MiXCR, one entry per CDR3 protein. The sample includes fewer than 350,000 distinct CDR3 sequences, 17% seen only once; the top ten take over 9%. The sample belongs to a study of Graves' ophthalmopathy and Graves' hyperthyroidism. Study-wide context: The collection of peripheral blood took place at initial diagnosis, before any treatment.

Deletions cut 6 bases from V and 5 bases from J, with 10 bases between. This CDR3 region has 13 residues. Findings and limits, study-wide: Blood shared most expanded thyroid clonotypes above 0.001 frequency.

Material for sequencing was peripheral blood. The rearrangement links TRBV12-3 or TRBV12-4 to TRBJ2-2; D not resolved. This clonotype was obtained from an adult man with Graves' ophthalmopathy. The CDR3 region is CASRNPPTGELFF. Written as DNA, the CDR3 is TGTGCCAGCAGAAATCCCCCTACCGGGGAGCTGTTTTTT.